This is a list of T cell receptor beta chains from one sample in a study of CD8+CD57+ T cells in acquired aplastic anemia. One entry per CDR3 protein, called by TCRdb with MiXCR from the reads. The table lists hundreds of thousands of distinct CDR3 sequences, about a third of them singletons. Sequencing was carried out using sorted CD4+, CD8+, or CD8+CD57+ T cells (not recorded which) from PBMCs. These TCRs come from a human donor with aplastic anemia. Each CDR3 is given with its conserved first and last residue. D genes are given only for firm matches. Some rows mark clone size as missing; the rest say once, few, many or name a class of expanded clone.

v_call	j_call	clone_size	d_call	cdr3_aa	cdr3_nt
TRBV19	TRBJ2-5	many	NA	CASSIGQGYETQYF	TGTGCCAGTAGTATCGGCCAGGGATACGAGACCCAGTACTTC
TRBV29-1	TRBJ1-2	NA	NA	CSVSNGLGSGGGYTF	TGCAGCGTTAGCAACGGCCTTGGGAGCGGAGGGGGCTACACCTTC
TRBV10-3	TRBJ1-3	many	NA	CAISESILGNTIYF	TGTGCCATCAGTGAGTCGATATTGGGAAACACCATATATTTT
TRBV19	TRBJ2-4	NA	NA	CASSTPLREGKNIQYF	TGTGCCAGTAGTACCCCCTTAAGAGAGGGCAAAAACATTCAGTACTTC
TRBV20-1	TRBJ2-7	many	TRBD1	CSTPRAGTGNYEQYF	TGCAGCACCCCACGAGCCGGGACAGGAAACTACGAGCAGTACTTC
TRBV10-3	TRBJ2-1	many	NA	CAISDSGEQFF	TGTGCCATCAGCGACTCAGGTGAGCAGTTCTTC
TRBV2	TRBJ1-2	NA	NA	CASSLRGLAYGYTF	TGTGCCAGCAGTCTCCGAGGCCTGGCCTATGGCTACACCTTC
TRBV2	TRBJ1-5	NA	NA	CASRFGISSNQPQHF	TGTGCCAGCAGGTTCGGTATTAGTAGCAATCAGCCCCAGCATTTT
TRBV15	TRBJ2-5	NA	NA	CATRHPVGLAETQYF	TGTGCCACCAGACACCCTGTAGGGCTAGCGGAGACCCAGTACTTC
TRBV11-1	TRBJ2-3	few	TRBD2	CASSLSLGLAVTDTQYF	TGTGCCAGCAGCTTATCACTTGGACTAGCGGTCACAGATACGCAGTATTTT
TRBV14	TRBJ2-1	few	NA	CASSQRPGVGVNEQFF	TGTGCCAGCAGCCAACGCCCAGGGGTGGGTGTGAATGAGCAGTTCTTC
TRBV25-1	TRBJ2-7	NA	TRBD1	CASSGRRGRGEQYF	TGTGCCAGCAGTGGCCGCAGGGGGCGCGGAGAGCAGTACTTC
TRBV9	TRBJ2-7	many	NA	CASSVGLTYSYEQYF	TGTGCCAGCAGCGTAGGTCTGACTTATTCCTACGAGCAGTACTTC
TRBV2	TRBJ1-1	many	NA	CATLRQENTEAFF	TGTGCCACCCTTAGACAGGAGAACACTGAAGCTTTCTTT
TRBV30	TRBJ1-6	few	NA	CAWTENSPLHF	TGTGCCTGGACAGAGAATTCACCCCTCCACTTT
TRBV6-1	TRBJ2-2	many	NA	CASSDRETGELFF	TGTGCCAGCAGTGACAGGGAAACCGGGGAGCTGTTTTTT
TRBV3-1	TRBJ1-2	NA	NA	CASSQDDRSGNGYTF	TGTGCCAGCAGCCAAGATGACCGGTCAGGGAATGGCTACACCTTC
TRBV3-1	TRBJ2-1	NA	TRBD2	CASSLAGVDEQFF	TGTGCCAGCAGTCTAGCGGGAGTAGATGAGCAGTTCTTC
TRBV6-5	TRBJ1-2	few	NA	CASSYLVGDYGYTF	TGTGCCAGCAGTTACCTCGTGGGAGACTATGGCTACACCTTC
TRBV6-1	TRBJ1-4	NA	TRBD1	CASRSTGGPTNEKLFF	TGTGCCAGCCGGTCGACAGGGGGACCTACTAATGAAAAACTGTTTTTT
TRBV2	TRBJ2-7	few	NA	CASSPRRTAFSYEQYF	TGTGCCAGCAGCCCCAGGAGGACAGCCTTCTCCTACGAGCAGTACTTC
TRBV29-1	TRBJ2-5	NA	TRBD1	CSVGTGGSETQYF	TGCAGCGTTGGGACAGGGGGCTCAGAGACCCAGTACTTC
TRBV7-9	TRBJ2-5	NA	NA	CASSGPGPQETQYF	TGTGCCAGCAGTGGGCCGGGACCCCAAGAGACCCAGTACTTC
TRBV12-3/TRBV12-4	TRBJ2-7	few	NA	CASSFGGAILYEQYF	TGTGCCAGCAGTTTTGGGGGGGCCATCCTCTACGAGCAGTACTTC